The 8 T cell receptor beta chains reported below all come from one sample, sequenced in a study of tumor-infiltrating lymphocytes in primary liver carcinoma. Unsorted whole blood supplied the RNA, and germline DNA was extracted too. Total RNA amounting to roughly 480 ng was the source from which TCR beta cDNA was made with a constant-region primer. Libraries of TCR beta came from three nested multiplex PCR rounds with slightly modified ARM-PCR. Two initial PCR rounds of approximately 10 cycles each paired TRBV1-TRBV30 forward primers with a C-beta reverse primer. TCRdb re-analysed the multiplex PCR reads in MiXCR, keeping a single row per CDR3 protein. This sample has 300,000 to 400,000 distinct CDR3 sequences; around 60% occur once, and the top ten carry approximately 5.9%. Source material: peripheral blood. Receptors were obtained from a man in his forties with primary liver carcinoma and hepatitis B virus infection.

A word on this clonotype: The germline gene is not matched at one end of the junction; a read error may be the cause. This rearrangement joins TRBV10-3 to TRBJ2-1, with 11 bases identical to TRBD2. Germline loops: CDR1 ENHRY, CDR2 SYGVKD. This CDR3 has 16 residues. CDR3 in amino acids: CVIRASTSGSKNEQFF. The CDR3 nucleotides are TGTGTCATCAGAGCGTCCACTAGCGGGAGTAAGAATGAGCAGTTCTTC.

As for this clonotype: A clone one base away is much larger, so this may be a read error. The chain has TRBV12-3 or TRBV12-4 and TRBJ2-3, with D possibly being TRBD2 (5 bases). This CDR3 contains 15 residues. V lost 6 bases and J 2 bases, leaving 15 bases between the germline ends. The CDR3 DNA sequence: TGTGCCAGCAGCAGGATTAGCGCCAACACAGATACGCAGTATTTT. Amino acids: CASSRISANTDTQYF.

This clonotype was seen just once. A much larger clone lies one base from this, so it may be a read error. The chain is built from TRBV4-1 and TRBJ2-3, with D hard to call. CDR1 and CDR2 from the germline V gene are MGHRA and YSYEKL. This CDR3 comprises 16 residues. This chain's CDR3 is CVSSQASGPLRDTQYF. The CDR3, as DNA: TGCGTCAGCAGCCAAGCAAGTGGGCCCCTCCGGGATACGCAGTATTTT.

A remark on this clonotype: Given a much more abundant clone one base away, this may be a read error. The chain uses TRBV6-2 or TRBV6-3 and TRBJ1-5; D not resolved. V lost 8 bases to trimming and J lost 5 bases, with 22 bases between them. The CDR3 has 16 amino acids. Germline CDR1 and CDR2: MNHEY and SVGEGT. The CDR3 sequence: CASHEGLGGGHQPQHF. The CDR3 nucleotides read TGTGCCAGCCACGAAGGTTTGGGAGGTGGGCATCAGCCCCAGCATTTT.

Of note for this clonotype: Just one base apart from a much larger clone, this may be a read error. The rearrangement joins TRBV4-3 to TRBJ1-2; maybe TRBD1 (5 bases). Germline CDR1 LGHNA, CDR2 YSLEER. V gave up 0 bases and J gave up 6 bases, with 11 bases separating them. This CDR3 contains 14 residues. This CDR3 is CASSQDPDTNGYTF. DNA of the CDR3: TGCGCCAGCAGCCAAGACCCGGACACCAATGGCTACACCTTC.

As to this clonotype: Because the CDR3 is missing its conserved closing phenylalanine or tryptophan, this is likely a read error. It is unclear where the CDR3 begins or ends on the DNA, so no DNA is shown, and the CDR3 is as TCRdb lists it. The chain combines TRBV11-2 with TRBJ2-3; the table's D call of TRBD2 was not tested on the DNA. Germline V gene data show CDR1 as SGHAT and CDR2 as FQNNGV. Both ends counted, the CDR3 spans 18 residues. Here the CDR3 reads CASSLGGTSGRAEDTKYS.

Details on this clonotype: Lacking the conserved final phenylalanine or tryptophan, this CDR3 likely reflects a read error. V is TRBV4-3 and J is TRBJ2-2, with 7 bases that match TRBD1. Per germline, CDR1 LGHNA and CDR2 YSLEER. The trim removed 4 bases at V and 6 bases at J, leaving 11 bases unmatched. CDR3 length: 16 amino acids. DNA of the CDR3: TGCGCCAGCAGCCGGGTCCCGGGACAGAGGTCCGGGGAGCTGTTTCTT. Its translation is CASSRVPGQRSGELFL.

This chain links TRBV5-4 with TRBJ1-4; possibly TRBD1 for D (6 bases). V dropped 0 bases and J dropped 6 bases, with 9 bases sitting between them. Germline V gene lookup returns CDR1 SGHNT and CDR2 YYREEE (reference sequence). The CDR3 extends over 14 amino acids. CDR3: CASSLGGADEKLFF. CDR3 DNA sequence: TGTGCCAGCAGCTTGGGGGGGGCAGATGAAAAACTGTTTTTT. Full variable domain (outside the CDR3, taken from reference TRBV5-4 and TRBJ1-4): ETGVTQSPTHLIKTRGQQVTLRCSSQSGHNTVSWYQQALGQGPQFIFQYYREEENGRGNFPPRFSGLQFPNYSSELNVNALELDDSALYLCASSLGGADEKLFFGSGTQLSVL.